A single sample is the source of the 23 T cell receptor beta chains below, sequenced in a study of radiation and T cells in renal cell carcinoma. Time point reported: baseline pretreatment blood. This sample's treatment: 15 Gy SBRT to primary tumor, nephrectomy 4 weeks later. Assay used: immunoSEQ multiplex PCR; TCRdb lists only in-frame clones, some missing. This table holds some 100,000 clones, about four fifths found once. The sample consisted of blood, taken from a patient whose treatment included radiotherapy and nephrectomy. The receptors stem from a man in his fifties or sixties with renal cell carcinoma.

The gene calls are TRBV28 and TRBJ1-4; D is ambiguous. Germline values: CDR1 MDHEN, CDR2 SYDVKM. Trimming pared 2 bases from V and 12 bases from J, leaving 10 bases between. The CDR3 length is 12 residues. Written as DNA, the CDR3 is TGTGCCAGCAGTTTAAGACGAGGAGAACTGTTTTTT. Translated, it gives CASSLRRGELFF.

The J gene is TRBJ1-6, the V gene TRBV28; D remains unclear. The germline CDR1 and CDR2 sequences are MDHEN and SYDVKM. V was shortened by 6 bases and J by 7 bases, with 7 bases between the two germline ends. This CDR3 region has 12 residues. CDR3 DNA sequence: TGTGCCAGCAGGCTCAGGAATTCACCCCTCCACTTT. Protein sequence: CASRLRNSPLHF.

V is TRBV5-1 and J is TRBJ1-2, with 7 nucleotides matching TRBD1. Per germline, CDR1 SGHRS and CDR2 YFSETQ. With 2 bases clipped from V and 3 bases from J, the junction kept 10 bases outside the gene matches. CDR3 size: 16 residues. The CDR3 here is CASSFGGNRGDYGYTF. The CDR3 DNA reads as TGCGCCAGCAGCTTCGGGGGTAACAGGGGTGACTATGGCTACACCTTC.

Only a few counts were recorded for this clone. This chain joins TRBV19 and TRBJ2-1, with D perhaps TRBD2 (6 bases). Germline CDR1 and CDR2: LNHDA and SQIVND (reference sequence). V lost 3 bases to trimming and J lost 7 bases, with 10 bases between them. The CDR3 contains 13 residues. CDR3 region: CASSIRGWNEQFF. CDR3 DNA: TGTGCCAGTAGTATCCGGGGGTGGAATGAGCAGTTCTTC.

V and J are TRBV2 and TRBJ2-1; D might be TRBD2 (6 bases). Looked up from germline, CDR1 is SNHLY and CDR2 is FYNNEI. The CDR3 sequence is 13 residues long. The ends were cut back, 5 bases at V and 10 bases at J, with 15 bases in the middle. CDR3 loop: CASSRDWRGEQFF. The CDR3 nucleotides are TGTGCCAGCAGTCGGGACTGGAGGGGAGAGCAGTTCTTC.

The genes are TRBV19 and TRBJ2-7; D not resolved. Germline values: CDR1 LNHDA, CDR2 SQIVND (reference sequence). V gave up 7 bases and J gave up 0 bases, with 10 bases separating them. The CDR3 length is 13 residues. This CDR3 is CASKESSSYEQYF. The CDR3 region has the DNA TGTGCCAGTAAGGAGAGTAGCTCCTACGAGCAGTACTTC.

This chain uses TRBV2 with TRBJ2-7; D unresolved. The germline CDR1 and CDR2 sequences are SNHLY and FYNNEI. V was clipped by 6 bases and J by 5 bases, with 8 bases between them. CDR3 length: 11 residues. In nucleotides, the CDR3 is TGTGCCAGCAGCCGGCTCAACGAGCAGTACTTC. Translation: CASSRLNEQYF.

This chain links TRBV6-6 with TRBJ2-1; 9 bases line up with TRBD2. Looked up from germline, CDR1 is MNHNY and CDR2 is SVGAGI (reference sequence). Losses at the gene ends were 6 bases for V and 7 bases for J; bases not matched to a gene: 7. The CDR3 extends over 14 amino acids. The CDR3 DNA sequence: TGTGCCAGCAGGACCTTAGCGGGAGCTAATGAGCAGTTCTTC. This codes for CASRTLAGANEQFF.

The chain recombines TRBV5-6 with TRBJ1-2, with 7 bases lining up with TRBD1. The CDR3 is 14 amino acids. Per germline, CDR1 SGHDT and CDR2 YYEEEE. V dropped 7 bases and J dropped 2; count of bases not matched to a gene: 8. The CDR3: CASLMTGKNYGYTF. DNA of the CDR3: TGTGCCAGCCTGATGACAGGGAAGAACTATGGCTACACCTTC.

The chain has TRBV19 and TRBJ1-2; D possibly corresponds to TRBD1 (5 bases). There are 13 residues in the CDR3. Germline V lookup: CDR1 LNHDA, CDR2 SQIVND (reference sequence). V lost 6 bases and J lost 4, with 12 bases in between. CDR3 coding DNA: TGTGCCAGTAGCCAGACAGTTTCCTATGGCTACACCTTC. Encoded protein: CASSQTVSYGYTF.

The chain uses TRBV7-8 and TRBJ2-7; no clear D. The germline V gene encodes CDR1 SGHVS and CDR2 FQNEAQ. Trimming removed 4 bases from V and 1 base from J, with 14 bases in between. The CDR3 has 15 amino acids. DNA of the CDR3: TGTGCCAGCAGCTCATCCGTTGTGCTGTCCTACGAGCAGTACTTC. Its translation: CASSSSVVLSYEQYF.

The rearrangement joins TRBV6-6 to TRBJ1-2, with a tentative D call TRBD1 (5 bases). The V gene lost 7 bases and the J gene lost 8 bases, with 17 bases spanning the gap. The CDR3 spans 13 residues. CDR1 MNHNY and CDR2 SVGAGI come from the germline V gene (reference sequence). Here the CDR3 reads CASTQGTGGGYTF. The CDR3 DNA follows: TGTGCCAGCACCCAAGGGACGGGTGGGGGCTACACCTTC.

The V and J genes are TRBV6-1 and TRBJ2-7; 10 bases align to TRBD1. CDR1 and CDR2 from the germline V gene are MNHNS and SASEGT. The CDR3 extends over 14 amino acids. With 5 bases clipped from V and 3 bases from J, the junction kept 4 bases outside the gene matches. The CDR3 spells CASSLRDRGYEQYF. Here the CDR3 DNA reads TGTGCCAGCAGTCTTAGGGACAGGGGCTACGAGCAGTACTTC.

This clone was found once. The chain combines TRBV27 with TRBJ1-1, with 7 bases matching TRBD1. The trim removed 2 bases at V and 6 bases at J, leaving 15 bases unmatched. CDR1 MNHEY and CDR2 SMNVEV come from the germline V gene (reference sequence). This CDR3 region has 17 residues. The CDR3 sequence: CASSLRGGLVLSAEAFF. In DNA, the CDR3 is TGTGCCAGCAGTTTACGAGGGGGCCTGGTCCTAAGCGCTGAAGCTTTCTTT.

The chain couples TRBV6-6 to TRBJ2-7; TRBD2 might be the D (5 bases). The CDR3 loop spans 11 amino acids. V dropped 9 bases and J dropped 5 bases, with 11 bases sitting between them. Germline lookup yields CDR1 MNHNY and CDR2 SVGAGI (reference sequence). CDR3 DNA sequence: TGTGCCAGTTCCCTAGCCCACGAGCAGTACTTC. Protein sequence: CASSLAHEQYF.

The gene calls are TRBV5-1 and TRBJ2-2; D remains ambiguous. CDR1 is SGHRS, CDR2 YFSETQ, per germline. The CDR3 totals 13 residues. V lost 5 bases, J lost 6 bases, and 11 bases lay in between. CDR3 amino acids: CASSFGTAGELFF. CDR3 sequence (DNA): TGCGCCAGCAGTTTTGGCACCGCCGGGGAGCTGTTTTTT.

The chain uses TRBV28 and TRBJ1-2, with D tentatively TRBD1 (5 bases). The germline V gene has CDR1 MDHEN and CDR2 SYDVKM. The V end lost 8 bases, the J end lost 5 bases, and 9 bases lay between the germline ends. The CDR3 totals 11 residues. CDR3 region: CASGRQYGYTF. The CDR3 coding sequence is TGTGCCAGCGGCAGACAGTATGGCTACACCTTC.

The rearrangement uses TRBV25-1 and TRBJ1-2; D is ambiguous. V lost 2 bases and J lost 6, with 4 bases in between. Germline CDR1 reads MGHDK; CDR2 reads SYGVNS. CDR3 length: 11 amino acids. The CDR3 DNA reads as TGTGCCAGCAGTGAAGTAAATGGCTACACCTTC. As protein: CASSEVNGYTF.

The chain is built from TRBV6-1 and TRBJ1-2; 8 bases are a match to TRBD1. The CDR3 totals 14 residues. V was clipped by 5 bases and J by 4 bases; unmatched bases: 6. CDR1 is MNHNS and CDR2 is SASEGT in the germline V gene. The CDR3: CASSTTGVSYGYTF. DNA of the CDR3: TGTGCCAGCAGTACGACAGGGGTCAGCTATGGCTACACCTTC.

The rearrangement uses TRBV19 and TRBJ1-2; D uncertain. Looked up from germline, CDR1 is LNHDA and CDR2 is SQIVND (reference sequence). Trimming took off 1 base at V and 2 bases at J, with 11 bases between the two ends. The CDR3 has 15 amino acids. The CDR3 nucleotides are TGTGCCAGTAGTATAGGTGAAGTACTGAACTATGGCTACACCTTC. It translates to CASSIGEVLNYGYTF.

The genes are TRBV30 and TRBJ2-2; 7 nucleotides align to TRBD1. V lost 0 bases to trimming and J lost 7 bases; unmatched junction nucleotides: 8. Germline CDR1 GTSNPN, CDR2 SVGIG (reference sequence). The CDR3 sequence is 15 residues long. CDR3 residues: CAWSVREGAGGELFF. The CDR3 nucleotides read TGTGCCTGGAGTGTACGCGAGGGGGCAGGCGGGGAGCTGTTTTTT.

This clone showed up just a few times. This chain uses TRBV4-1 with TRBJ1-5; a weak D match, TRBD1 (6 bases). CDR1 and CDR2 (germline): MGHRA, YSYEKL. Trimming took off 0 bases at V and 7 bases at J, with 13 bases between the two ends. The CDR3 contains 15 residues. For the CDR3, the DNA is TGCGCCAGCAGCCAAGACGGGGGGGCACGGCAGCCCCAGCATTTT. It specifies CASSQDGGARQPQHF.

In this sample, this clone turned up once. The CDR3 is CASSLQETQYF. The CDR3 nucleotides read TGTGCCAGCAGCCTCCAAGAGACCCAGTACTTC. The gene calls are TRBV14 and TRBJ2-5; D unresolved. CDR3 length: 11 amino acids. Trimming took off 4 bases at V and 1 base at J, with 1 base between the two ends. CDR1 and CDR2 (germline): SGHDN, FVKESK.